The 10 T cell receptor beta chains below all came from one sample that was sequenced in a study of cytomegalovirus exposure and HLA in healthy donors. The primer mix had 60 Vbeta and 13 Jbeta primers. Clones were sequenced by immunoSEQ multiplex PCR, and TCRdb holds only the in-frame ones, with some missing. Its clone listing holds about 77,000 clones. The sequenced sample was PBMCs. Source of these receptors: a man aged 45-60 years in good health and CMV-seropositive.

The chain carries TRBV7-2 and TRBJ2-3; 8 nucleotides match TRBD1. V lost 6 bases to trimming and J lost 1 base; unmatched junction nucleotides: 3. This CDR3 is built from 14 residues. Germline-derived CDR1 and CDR2 are SGHTA and FQGNSA. The chain's CDR3 is CASSSDRGTDTQYF. CDR3 bases: TGTGCCAGCAGTTCGGACAGGGGCACAGATACGCAGTATTTT.

The genes are TRBV6-1 and TRBJ1-1; D perhaps matches TRBD1 (5 bases). CDR3 length equals 11 residues. Germline-derived CDR1 and CDR2 are MNHNS and SASEGT. Trimming pared 8 bases from V and 1 base from J, leaving 5 bases between. The CDR3 nucleotides read TGTGCCAGCGGACAGAACACTGAAGCTTTCTTT. Encoded protein: CASGQNTEAFF.

Points on this clone: Compared with germline, one end of the junction differs, possibly owing to a read error. The chain is built from TRBV7-6 and TRBJ1-2; a weak D match, TRBD1 (5 bases). Per germline, CDR1 SGHVS and CDR2 FNYEAQ. The CDR3 has 15 amino acids. This CDR3 reads CASSPPEGWVYGYNF. As DNA, the CDR3 is TGTGCCAGCAGCCCCCCGGAGGGGTGGGTCTATGGCTACAACTTC.

CDR3 loop: CASSQHRGETQYF. As DNA, the CDR3 is TGCGCCAGCAGCCAACACAGGGGGGAGACCCAGTACTTC. The rearrangement uses TRBV4-1 and TRBJ2-5; 8 bases are shared with TRBD1. This CDR3 comprises 13 residues. The germline V gene has CDR1 MGHRA and CDR2 YSYEKL. Trimming cost V 2 bases and J 5 bases; bases outside gene matches: 1.

V gene TRBV11-2 combines with J gene TRBJ2-5; tentative D call: TRBD1 (5 bases). V lost 1 base, J lost 4 bases, and 16 bases lay in between. Germline values: CDR1 SGHAT, CDR2 FQNNGV. The CDR3 runs 16 residues. CDR3 loop: CASSLGSVYRRETQYF. The CDR3 region has the DNA TGTGCCAGCAGCTTAGGCAGTGTCTACAGGCGAGAGACCCAGTACTTC.

The rearrangement joins TRBV21-1 to TRBJ2-1; the table's TRBD2 call for D was not verified on the DNA. TRBV21-1 is recorded as a pseudogene. This CDR3 is 17 amino acids long. CDR3: CASSKVNREPGNNEQFF. The CDR3 DNA sequence: TGTGCCAGCAGCAAAGTCAATCGGGAGCCGGGGAACAATGAGCAGTTCTTC.

The rearrangement links TRBV5-6 to TRBJ1-1; 11 nucleotides agree with TRBD1. The CDR3 totals 14 residues. CDR1 is SGHDT and CDR2 is YYEEEE in the germline V gene. The junction had 3 bases not matched to a gene; V was cut back by 4 bases and J by 4 bases. The CDR3 is CASSLGQGVTEAFF. DNA of the CDR3: TGTGCCAGCAGCCTGGGACAGGGGGTCACTGAAGCTTTCTTT.

This chain uses TRBV5-4 with TRBJ2-2; 9 bases match TRBD1. V dropped 4 bases and J dropped 6; count of bases not matched to a gene: 7. This CDR3 is built from 15 residues. From germline, CDR1 is SGHNT and CDR2 YYREEE (reference sequence). This chain's CDR3 is CASSQRTGVAGELFF. The CDR3 bases are TGTGCCAGCAGCCAAAGGACAGGGGTGGCCGGGGAGCTGTTTTTT.

V and J are TRBV27 and TRBJ2-7; 9 bases fit TRBD1. Germline V gene lookup returns CDR1 MNHEY and CDR2 SMNVEV (reference sequence). CDR3 length: 16 residues. The V segment lost 2 bases and the J segment 2 bases; nucleotides outside the gene matches: 7. The CDR3 reads CASSLKGQGGTYEQYV. The CDR3 DNA reads TGTGCCAGCAGTTTAAAGGGACAGGGTGGTACCTACGAGCAGTACGTC.

The CDR3 sequence is CASTFSGTGETQYF. The CDR3 nucleotides are TGTGCCAGCACTTTTTCCGGGACAGGGGAGACCCAGTACTTC. This rearrangement joins TRBV6-6 to TRBJ2-5; 9 bases are a match to TRBD1. In germline, CDR1 is MNHNY, CDR2 SVGAGI (reference sequence). V shed 7 bases, J shed 5 bases, and the junction held 8 bases outside the gene matches. The CDR3 has 14 residues.